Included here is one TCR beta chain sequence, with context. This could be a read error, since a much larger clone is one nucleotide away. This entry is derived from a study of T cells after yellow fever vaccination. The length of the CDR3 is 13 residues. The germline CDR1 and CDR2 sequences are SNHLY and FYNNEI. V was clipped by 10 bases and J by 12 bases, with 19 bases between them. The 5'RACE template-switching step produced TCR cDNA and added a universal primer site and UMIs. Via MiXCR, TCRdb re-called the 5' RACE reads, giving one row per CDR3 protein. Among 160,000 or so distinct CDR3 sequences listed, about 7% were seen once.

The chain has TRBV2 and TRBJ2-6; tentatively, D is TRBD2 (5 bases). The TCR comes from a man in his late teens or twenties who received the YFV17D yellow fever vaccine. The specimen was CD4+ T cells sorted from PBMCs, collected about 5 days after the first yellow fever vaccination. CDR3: CATRRESTGVLTF. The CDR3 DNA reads TGTGCCACTAGAAGGGAGTCGACCGGCGTCCTGACTTTC.